This T cell receptor beta chain derives from a study of blood T cell repertoires in COVID-19. The assay was immunoSEQ multiplex PCR, and TCRdb's table has in-frame clones only and misses some. The sample includes 200,000 to 250,000 clones, around 84% of them seen just once. Trimming took off 5 bases at V and 1 base at J, with 8 bases between the two ends. Looked up from germline, CDR1 is SEHNR and CDR2 is FQNEAQ (reference sequence). The CDR3 sequence is 13 residues long. The chain recombines TRBV7-9 with TRBJ1-2; D remains ambiguous. The origin of this receptor is a woman older than 75 with active or convalescent COVID-19. Sequenced sample: peripheral blood. The CDR3 DNA follows: TGTGCCAGCAGCGACACCGTTAACTATGGCTACACCTTC. Protein sequence: CASSDTVNYGYTF. Combining the CDR3 with reference TRBV7-9 and TRBJ1-2 gives the whole variable domain DTGVSQNPRHKITKRGQNVTFRCDPISEHNRLYWYRQTLGQGPEFLTYFQNEAQLEKSRLLSDRFSAERPKGSFSTLEIQRTEQGDSAMYLCASSDTVNYGYTFGSGTRLTVV.